What follows are 20 T cell receptor beta chains derived from one specimen sequenced in a study of control samples from healthy donors and cancer patients. The method was immunoSEQ multiplex PCR; TCRdb's version includes in-frame clones alone and lacks a portion of them. The repertoire includes about 410,000 clones, around nine tenths of them detected once, and around 6.4% sits in the top ten. The specimen sequenced was PBMCs. The source is a man between 35 and 55 years old with head and neck cancer.

The chain is built from TRBV6-5 and TRBJ1-4; D perhaps matches TRBD1 (6 bases). Germline V gives CDR1 MNHEY, CDR2 SVGAGI. The CDR3 spans 14 residues. Trimming cost V 3 bases and J 8 bases, with 13 bases left between them. CDR3 DNA sequence: TGTGCCAGCAGTTATGGGGCAGGGGTGGAAAAACTGTTTTTT. This translates into CASSYGAGVEKLFF.

The rearrangement joins TRBV3-1 (or the pseudogene TRBV3-2) to TRBJ2-7; D possibly corresponds to TRBD1 (5 bases). CDR3 length: 11 residues. Germline CDR1 LGHDT, CDR2 YNNKEL (reference sequence). V lost 6 bases, J lost 6 bases, and 9 bases lay in between. CDR3 DNA sequence: TGTGCCAGCAGTCGCCAGGGCGAGCAGTACTTC. This sequence encodes CASSRQGEQYF.

J is TRBJ2-3 and V is TRBV11-3; 10 positions agree with TRBD2. The CDR3 is 17 amino acids. J lost 5 bases, V lost 5 bases, and 13 bases had no gene match. Germline V gene data show CDR1 as SGHNT and CDR2 as YENEEA. The CDR3 bases are TGTGCCAGCAGCCCCGGGTCTAGCGGGAGTATTATAGATACGCAGTATTTT. Protein sequence: CASSPGSSGSIIDTQYF.

The rearrangement links TRBV27 to TRBJ1-6; perhaps TRBD1 as D (5 bases). The germline V gene has CDR1 MNHEY and CDR2 SMNVEV (reference sequence). This CDR3 spans 16 amino acids. Trimming stripped 5 bases from V and 5 bases from J, with 16 bases between. The CDR3 region is CASSLTRDMNNSPLHF. The CDR3 region has the DNA TGTGCCAGCAGTCTAACCAGGGATATGAATAATTCACCCCTCCACTTT.

As DNA, the CDR3 is TGCGCCAGCAGCCTCAGCGGGGCAGGCTACAACACAGATACGCAGTATTTT. As protein: CASSLSGAGYNTDTQYF. V usage is TRBV4-1 and J usage is TRBJ2-3; the match to TRBD2 covers 7 bases. The CDR3 has 17 residues. The trim removed 4 bases at V and 2 bases at J, leaving 12 bases unmatched. Germline CDR1 is MGHRA and CDR2 is YSYEKL.

This clone was detected once. The chain is built from TRBV4-1 and TRBJ2-2, with 10 bases aligning to TRBD2. The CDR3 runs 17 residues. Germline V gives CDR1 MGHRA, CDR2 YSYEKL. Unmatched junction bases numbered 3, after V lost 0 bases and J lost 2 bases. The CDR3 here is CASSQDRTSGNTGELFF. CDR3 in DNA: TGCGCCAGCAGCCAAGATCGGACTAGCGGAAACACCGGGGAGCTGTTTTTT.

This clone was observed a few times. The chain joins TRBV7-8 to TRBJ1-5; D is perhaps TRBD1 (5 bases). The CDR3 is made up of 14 amino acids. CDR1 SGHVS and CDR2 FQNEAQ come from the germline V gene. The V end was cut by 5 bases, the J end by 7 bases, with 15 bases between. CDR3 DNA sequence: TGTGCCAGCAGCCACGGGGGGAAGGGCCAGCCCCAGCATTTT. Protein sequence: CASSHGGKGQPQHF.

The chain has TRBV6-6 and TRBJ1-1; no reliable D call. The germline gives CDR1 MNHNY, CDR2 SVGAGI (reference sequence). V shed 8 bases and J shed 0 bases, with 16 bases lying between them. The CDR3 runs to 15 residues. CDR3 protein: CASSHPGTLNTEAFF. Here the CDR3 DNA reads TGTGCCAGCTCGCACCCGGGAACCTTGAACACTGAAGCTTTCTTT.

This clone was recorded only once. This chain joins TRBV5-1 and TRBJ1-3, with unresolved D. CDR1 and CDR2 (germline): SGHRS, YFSETQ. Trimming took off 4 bases at V and 0 bases at J, with 8 bases between the two ends. The CDR3 runs to 14 residues. CDR3 DNA sequence: TGCGCCAGCAGCACCGAGGGCTCTGGAAACACCATATATTTT. Its protein product is CASSTEGSGNTIYF.

This clone was counted between two and nine times. This rearrangement joins TRBV7-9 to TRBJ2-5; D may be TRBD2 (6 bases). Germline V lookup: CDR1 SEHNR, CDR2 FQNEAQ (reference sequence). CDR3 length: 15 amino acids. The V end was cut by 5 bases, the J end by 3 bases, with 16 bases between. The DNA of the CDR3 is TGTGCCAGCAGCGCGCTGGGGGGATCGAAAGAGACCCAGTACTTC. It specifies CASSALGGSKETQYF.

This clone was counted many times. The chain couples TRBV29-1 to TRBJ2-1; the D gene is possibly TRBD2 (5 bases). Between the trimmed V and J ends, which lost 3 bases and 4 bases, there was a span of 7 bases. CDR1 and CDR2 from the germline V gene are SQVTM and ANQGSEA. CDR3 size: 12 residues. As DNA, the CDR3 is TGCAGCGTTGATCCGGGATACAATGAGCAGTTCTTC. As protein: CSVDPGYNEQFF.

This chain joins TRBV9 and TRBJ1-1, with TRBD1 as a possible D gene (6 bases). The CDR3 is 16 residues long. Trimming left V 2 bases short and J 3 bases short, with 17 bases between. The germline V gene has CDR1 SGDLS and CDR2 YYNGEE. The CDR3: CASSVKETGEDTEAFF. In DNA, the CDR3 is TGTGCCAGCAGCGTTAAAGAGACAGGTGAGGACACTGAAGCTTTCTTT.

The rearrangement links TRBV9 to TRBJ1-2, with D perhaps TRBD1 (5 bases). CDR3 length equals 15 residues. Germline V gene sequence: CDR1 SGDLS, CDR2 YYNGEE. Trimming cost V 2 bases and J 6 bases, with 17 bases left between them. Written as DNA, the CDR3 is TGTGCCAGCAGCGTTTGGGACGGGGCGAGGGATGGCTACACCTTC. This codes for CASSVWDGARDGYTF.

This sequence joins TRBV5-4 and TRBJ2-6; either TRBD1 or TRBD2 may supply D (5 bases each). Germline-derived CDR1 and CDR2 are SGHNT and YYREEE (reference sequence). With 4 bases removed from V and 2 bases from J, the gap between germline ends came to 10 bases. The CDR3 contains 15 residues. CDR3 coding DNA: TGTGCCAGCAGCCACGGGACCGCTGGGGCCAACGTCCTGACTTTC. Amino acid sequence: CASSHGTAGANVLTF.

The chain joins TRBV5-1 to TRBJ2-3; 7 bases fit TRBD2. Germline assignment: CDR1 SGHRS and CDR2 YFSETQ. The CDR3 spans 15 residues. V lost 3 bases and J lost 1; bases outside the gene matches: 5. The CDR3 coding sequence is TGCGCCAGCAGCTACGGACTAGATGGCACAGATACGCAGTATTTT. Its translation is CASSYGLDGTDTQYF.

This chain joins TRBV18 and TRBJ2-1; 8 bases fit TRBD2. The ends lost 6 bases at V and 7 bases at J; junction bases unmatched: 8. The length of the CDR3 is 14 residues. Germline CDR1 KGHSH, CDR2 LQKENI. The CDR3 coding sequence is TGTGCCAGCTCCCTCCAACCGGGGGGGAATGAGCAGTTCTTC. It yields the protein CASSLQPGGNEQFF.

The chain is built from TRBV19 and TRBJ1-5; D ambiguous. V was trimmed by 2 bases and J by 0 bases, leaving 14 bases between them. The germline V gene has CDR1 LNHDA and CDR2 SQIVND (reference sequence). CDR3 length: 17 amino acids. The CDR3 here is CASSISPSSYSNQPQHF. The CDR3 DNA is TGTGCCAGTAGTATATCTCCGTCCAGCTATAGCAATCAGCCCCAGCATTTT. The variable domain in full, completed from reference TRBV19 and TRBJ1-5, reads DGGITQSPKYLFRKEGQNVTLSCEQNLNHDAMYWYRQDPGQGLRLIYYSQIVNDFQKGDIAEGYSVSREKKESFPLTVTSAQKNPTAFYLCASSISPSSYSNQPQHFGDGTRLSIL.

The chain joins TRBV19 to TRBJ1-5, with no clear D. The CDR3 has 13 residues. The V end lost 3 bases, the J end lost 4 bases, and 7 bases lay between the germline ends. In germline, CDR1 is LNHDA, CDR2 SQIVND (reference sequence). The CDR3 nucleotides are TGTGCCAGTAGTATCCCACCGAATCAGCCCCAGCATTTT. This codes for CASSIPPNQPQHF.

V is TRBV28 and J is TRBJ1-5; D call uncertain. The V gene lost 6 bases and the J gene lost 5 bases, with 8 bases spanning the gap. CDR1 is MDHEN, CDR2 SYDVKM, per germline. CDR3 length: 12 amino acids. CDR3 in amino acids: CASSSPYQPQHF. The CDR3 DNA sequence: TGTGCCAGCAGCTCGCCCTATCAGCCCCAGCATTTT.

This sequence joins TRBV7-2 and TRBJ2-5, with 9 bases matching TRBD2. Germline V gene lookup returns CDR1 SGHTA and CDR2 FQGNSA. The CDR3 totals 14 residues. V was clipped by 6 bases and J by 4 bases; unmatched bases: 6. The CDR3 bases are TGTGCCAGCAGTCAAGAGGGACTAGCAGAGACCCAGTACTTC. Amino acids: CASSQEGLAETQYF.